This entry is about one T cell receptor beta chain. Antigen: not known. For the second PCR, which ran for about 6 to 11 cycles, a sample-barcoded 5' primer and a J-beta primer mix were used. Each sample provided no less than 2.5 million CDR3-containing paired-end reads. Each CDR3 protein is one row after TCRdb ran MiXCR on the 5' RACE reads. The data contain around 940,000 distinct CDR3 sequences, roughly 47% of them singletons. Trimming removed 6 bases at V and 0 bases at J, with 9 bases between. The CDR3 sequence is 12 residues long. CDR1 is SQVTM and CDR2 is ANQGSEA in the germline V gene. This sample was taken from a study of blood T cells in healthy people across ages. Whole-study results and caveats: With naive T cell percentage, TCR beta diversity showed a strong correlation. Fewer expanded clones and more diversity marked long-lived versus aged donors.

This rearrangement joins TRBV29-1 to TRBJ2-7, with D possibly called TRBD1 or TRBD2 (5 bases each). The sequence derives from a woman aged 60-75 years in good health. Sequencing was carried out using blood. The CDR3 bases are TGCAGCGTCGCCGGGACCTCCTACGAGCAGTACTTC. It encodes CSVAGTSYEQYF.